These 28 T cell receptor beta chains were sequenced from one sample in a study of spatial heterogeneity in lung cancer. Points from the study as a whole: It was found that expanded intratumoral alpha and beta TCR counts tracked tumor mutation counts.

Time point described: sample taken at primary tumor resection. Via MiXCR, TCRdb re-called the 5' RACE reads, giving one row per CDR3 protein. In the table there are 9,500 to 11,000 distinct CDR3 sequences, about 8% of which are singletons. Their antigens remain unidentified. The specimen was lung tumor tissue, collected at surgery. Receptors were obtained from a female donor with early-stage non-small cell lung cancer.

This clonotype has a count of ten or more. The chain is built from TRBV7-8 and TRBJ2-2, with no clear D. Trimming removed 1 base from V and 3 bases from J, with 15 bases in between. Per the germline V gene, CDR1 is SGHVS and CDR2 is FQNEAQ. This CDR3 comprises 17 residues. CDR3: CASSLVPPAVYTGELFF. CDR3 sequence (DNA): TGTGCCAGCAGCTTAGTTCCTCCGGCAGTGTACACCGGGGAGCTGTTTTTT.

This clonotype was seen at least ten times. The gene calls are TRBV29-1 and TRBJ2-4; TRBD1 matches at 11 bases. The CDR3 covers 13 residues. CDR1 SQVTM and CDR2 ANQGSEA come from the germline V gene. V lost 6 bases, J lost 8 bases, and 6 bases stayed unmatched. CDR3 bases: TGCAGCGTGGCCGGGACAGGGGGTGACATTCAGTACTTC. It is translated as CSVAGTGGDIQYF.

This clonotype was seen ten or more times. The chain uses TRBV28 and TRBJ2-5; TRBD2 is a possible D gene (6 bases). This CDR3 comprises 15 residues. Germline V CDR1 and CDR2: MDHEN, SYDVKM. The ends were cut back, 2 bases at V and 3 bases at J, with 13 bases in the middle. The CDR3 DNA reads as TGTGCCAGCAGTTTAGGGGCGCGGGACGAAGAGACCCAGTACTTC. Its translation is CASSLGARDEETQYF.

This clonotype was seen ten or more times. V gene TRBV5-6 combines with J gene TRBJ2-3, with a weak D call TRBD2 (6 bases). Trimming left V 3 bases short and J 1 base short, with 9 bases between. Germline loops: CDR1 SGHDT, CDR2 YYEEEE. The CDR3 has 14 residues. CDR3 sequence reads: CASSWGEGTDTQYF. CDR3 nucleotides: TGTGCCAGCAGCTGGGGGGAGGGCACAGATACGCAGTATTTT.

This clonotype was seen at least ten times. The V call is TRBV12-3 or TRBV12-4, the J call TRBJ2-7; D perhaps matches TRBD1 (6 bases). The CDR3 is 13 residues long. The V end lost 6 bases, the J end lost 3 bases, and 12 bases lay between the germline ends. The CDR3 DNA reads as TGTGCCAGCAGCAAACAGGGTAACTACGAGCAGTACTTC. The encoded protein is CASSKQGNYEQYF.

This clonotype was picked up a small number of times. V and J are TRBV6-2 or TRBV6-3 and TRBJ1-5, with D unresolved. Trimming stripped 6 bases from V and 3 bases from J, with 9 bases between. The CDR3 runs 13 residues. Germline CDR1 reads MNHEY; CDR2 reads SVGEGT. The CDR3 region is CASSPSHNQPQHF. CDR3 coding DNA: TGTGCCAGCAGCCCCTCCCACAATCAGCCCCAGCATTTT.

This clonotype was detected ten times or more. The chain combines TRBV9 with TRBJ1-1; possible D gene TRBD1, 6 bases. Germline loops: CDR1 SGDLS, CDR2 YYNGEE. The CDR3 loop spans 14 amino acids. The germline V and J ends were trimmed by 2 bases and 6 bases, with 14 bases remaining between them. CDR3 nucleotide sequence: TGTGCCAGCAGCGTGGAACAGGGCCTGGCTGAAGCTTTCTTT. It translates to CASSVEQGLAEAFF.

In its sample, this clonotype is medium-sized. The rearrangement uses TRBV15 and TRBJ2-1; D gene unclear. Germline-derived CDR1 and CDR2 are LNHNV and YYDKDF (reference sequence). This CDR3 has 11 residues. V was pared by 7 bases and J by 10 bases, with 11 bases between. Written as DNA, the CDR3 is TGTGCCACCACCATAGAAGGGGAGCAGTTCTTC. Protein sequence: CATTIEGEQFF.

The table lists this clonotype with many counts. CDR3 bases: TGCAGCGTTAAACCCGGGACAGGGGTTTACGAGCAGTACTTC. Its translation is CSVKPGTGVYEQYF. V is TRBV29-1 and J is TRBJ2-7; TRBD1 agrees at 10 bases. Looked up from germline, CDR1 is SQVTM and CDR2 is ANQGSEA. The J segment lost 4 bases and the V segment lost 5 bases, leaving 8 bases of the junction unmatched. The CDR3 contains 14 residues.

This clonotype was counted ten times or more. This chain links TRBV7-9 with TRBJ2-4; perhaps TRBD1 as D (6 bases). V was cut by 3 bases and J by 11 bases, with 17 bases left in between. CDR1 and CDR2 (germline): SEHNR, FQNEAQ (reference sequence). This CDR3 is 14 amino acids long. The CDR3 sequence: CASSLGRERGFQYF. For the CDR3, the DNA is TGTGCCAGCAGCTTGGGTAGAGAGAGGGGGTTTCAGTACTTC.

This clonotype was detected many times. This chain connects TRBV27 to TRBJ1-5, with TRBD1 as a possible D gene (5 bases). V gave up 6 bases and J gave up 1 base, with 16 bases separating them. The V gene's germline CDR1 is MNHEY and CDR2 SMNVEV (reference sequence). This CDR3 has 16 residues. CDR3 sequence: CASRGGGRLSNQPQHF. CDR3 nucleotide sequence: TGTGCCAGCAGGGGGGGTGGCAGGTTGAGCAATCAGCCCCAGCATTTT.

The genes are TRBV7-2 and TRBJ2-7, with D possibly TRBD2 on 5 matching bases. The CDR3 is 13 residues long. Germline CDR1 is SGHTA and CDR2 is FQGNSA. V was shortened by 4 bases and J by 6 bases, with 13 bases between the two germline ends. For the CDR3, the DNA is TGTGCCAGCAGCTCAAGGACCCGGGGCGAGCAGTACTTC. Translation gives CASSSRTRGEQYF.

The genes are TRBV3-1 and TRBJ2-5; 9 bases are a match to TRBD2. The CDR3 extends over 15 amino acids. The germline CDR1 and CDR2 sequences are LGHDT and YNNKEL (reference sequence). Trimming removed 3 bases from V and 4 bases from J; junction bases left unmatched: 6. The CDR3 coding sequence is TGTGCCAGCAGCCAGGACGGACTAGCGCGAGAGACCCAGTACTTC. Its protein is CASSQDGLARETQYF.

The chain combines TRBV25-1 with TRBJ2-4; perhaps TRBD1 as D (5 bases). The V end lost 5 bases, the J end lost 6 bases, and 8 bases lay between the germline ends. Germline V gene data show CDR1 as MGHDK and CDR2 as SYGVNS. This CDR3 has 12 residues. CDR3 DNA: TGTGCCAGCAGTCTTCAGGGAAACATTCAGTACTTC. Translating gives CASSLQGNIQYF. Variable domain in full (rest from reference TRBV25-1 and TRBJ2-4): EADIYQTPRYLVIGTGKKITLECSQTMGHDKMYWYQQDPGMELHLIHYSYGVNSTEKGDLSSESTVSRIRTEHFPLTLESARPSHTSQYLCASSLQGNIQYFGAGTRLSVL.

This clonotype has ten or more counts. This chain connects TRBV27 to TRBJ2-3; the D is unclear. V was trimmed by 6 bases and J by 2 bases, leaving 12 bases between them. Germline CDR1 is MNHEY and CDR2 is SMNVEV (reference sequence). CDR3 size: 14 residues. CDR3 region: CASRYPGPTDTQYF. Here the CDR3 DNA reads TGTGCCAGCAGATATCCGGGCCCCACAGATACGCAGTATTTT.

This clonotype occurred many times. J is TRBJ2-3 and V is TRBV5-1, with 7 bases fitting TRBD1. V shed 0 bases, J shed 4 bases, and the junction held 2 bases outside the gene matches. Germline assignment: CDR1 SGHRS and CDR2 YFSETQ. The CDR3 is 14 residues long. The CDR3 loop is CASSLGQGPDTQYF. The DNA for the CDR3 is TGCGCCAGCAGCTTGGGACAGGGCCCAGATACGCAGTATTTT. The variable domain in full, with the rest retrieved from reference TRBV5-1 and TRBJ2-3, is KAGVTQTPRYLIKTRGQQVTLSCSPISGHRSVSWYQQTPGQGLQFLFEYFSETQRNKGNFPGRFSGRQFSNSRSEMNVSTLELGDSALYLCASSLGQGPDTQYFGPGTRLTVL.

Judged by abundance, this clonotype is medium-sized. This chain uses TRBV6-2 or TRBV6-3 with TRBJ1-5; D possibly corresponds to TRBD1 (5 bases). With 6 bases removed from V and 7 bases from J, the gap between germline ends came to 13 bases. CDR3 length equals 13 residues. CDR1 is MNHEY and CDR2 is SVGEGT in the germline V gene. The CDR3 bases are TGTGCCAGCAGGAAGTCAGGGAGCCAGCCCCAGCATTTT. As protein: CASRKSGSQPQHF.

This clonotype is classed as medium-sized. This sequence joins TRBV7-9 and TRBJ2-3; D remains ambiguous. This CDR3 contains 11 residues. Trimming shortened V by 6 bases and J by 4 bases, and 5 bases separated the two germline ends. Germline values: CDR1 SEHNR, CDR2 FQNEAQ (reference sequence). The CDR3 reads CASRGSDTQYF. The CDR3 coding sequence is TGTGCCAGCAGGGGCTCAGATACGCAGTATTTT.

This clonotype was observed at least ten times. V and J are TRBV30 and TRBJ2-5; D unclear. The CDR3 is made up of 11 amino acids. V gave up 3 bases and J gave up 3 bases, with 5 bases separating them. Per germline, CDR1 GTSNPN and CDR2 SVGIG (reference sequence). The CDR3 is CAWRAEETQYF. The CDR3 coding sequence is TGTGCCTGGAGGGCCGAAGAGACCCAGTACTTC.

This clonotype has ten or more counts. The rearrangement links TRBV6-6 to TRBJ2-2; 8 bases map to TRBD1. The CDR3 is made up of 16 amino acids. After removal of 6 bases from V and 5 bases from J, the junction contained 11 bases not matched to a gene. Germline V gives CDR1 MNHNY, CDR2 SVGAGI (reference sequence). In DNA, the CDR3 is TGTGCCAGCAGGAGGACCGGCAGGGGGCATACCGGGGAGCTGTTTTTT. Amino acids: CASRRTGRGHTGELFF.

The chain links TRBV20-1 to TRBJ2-1; possibly TRBD2 for D (6 bases). CDR1 and CDR2 (germline): DFQATT, SNEGSKA (reference sequence). The CDR3 consists of 15 residues. V was shortened by 5 bases and J by 7 bases, with 21 bases between the two germline ends. The CDR3 reads CSAGPARAGNNEQFF. CDR3 nucleotide sequence: TGCAGTGCTGGGCCTGCCCGAGCGGGCAATAATGAGCAGTTCTTC.

This clonotype rates as medium-sized. This chain uses TRBV6-5 with TRBJ2-1, with 7 bases matching TRBD1. V was pared by 7 bases and J by 4 bases, with 10 bases of the junction left unmatched. In germline, CDR1 is MNHEY, CDR2 SVGAGI. This CDR3 contains 15 residues. The CDR3 reads CASTPWQGVYNEQFF. The CDR3 nucleotides read TGTGCCAGCACTCCGTGGCAGGGGGTTTACAATGAGCAGTTCTTC.

This clonotype occurred many times. The genes are TRBV7-6 and TRBJ1-5; a possible D gene is TRBD1 (5 bases). CDR1 and CDR2 (germline): SGHVS, FNYEAQ. The CDR3 loop spans 14 amino acids. V was trimmed by 0 bases and J by 15 bases, leaving 18 bases between them. CDR3 sequence (DNA): TGTGCCAGCAGCTTAGCGGGCCAGGGATTGGAGCTGCATTTT. As protein: CASSLAGQGLELHF.

V gene TRBV6-5 combines with J gene TRBJ2-5; 12 nucleotides agree with TRBD2. Germline values: CDR1 MNHEY, CDR2 SVGAGI. The CDR3 loop spans 15 amino acids. V lost 4 bases, J lost 4 bases, and 4 bases stayed unmatched. CDR3 protein: CASSSSGGAGETQYF. The CDR3, as DNA: TGTGCCAGCAGTTCTAGCGGGGGGGCAGGAGAGACCCAGTACTTC.

In its sample, this clonotype was seen many times. V and J are TRBV7-2 and TRBJ2-3; no reliable D call. Trimming left V 1 base short and J 1 base short, with 6 bases between. Germline CDR1 reads SGHTA; CDR2 reads FQGNSA. This CDR3 has 14 residues. CDR3 sequence reads: CASSLDRGTDTQYF. The CDR3 DNA reads as TGTGCCAGCAGCTTAGATCGGGGCACAGATACGCAGTATTTT.

This clonotype was seen ten or more times. This sequence joins TRBV21-1 and TRBJ2-3. TRBV21-1 is a pseudogene. The CDR3 has 14 amino acids. The DNA for the CDR3 is TGTGCCAGCAGCAAGCCAACTTTGAGGATGGCGCAGTATTTT. Translated: CASSKPTLRMAQYF.

There are many counts of this clonotype. The chain couples TRBV27 to TRBJ2-5, with TRBD2 as a possible D gene (6 bases). The germline CDR1 and CDR2 sequences are MNHEY and SMNVEV (reference sequence). V shed 5 bases and J shed 1 base, with 14 bases lying between them. This CDR3 spans 15 amino acids. CDR3 in DNA: TGTGCCAGCAGTCCCACGGGGAGGCCCCAAGAGACCCAGTACTTC. It is translated as CASSPTGRPQETQYF.

This clonotype has at least ten counts. The CDR3 loop reads CASSSVGPAGELFF. Written as DNA, the CDR3 is TGTGCCAGCAGTTCGGTAGGGCCGGCCGGGGAGCTGTTTTTT. The V call is TRBV6-2 or TRBV6-3, the J call TRBJ2-2; D is unresolved. Germline V lookup: CDR1 MNHEY, CDR2 SVGEGT. The V and J ends lost 4 bases and 6 bases respectively, with 12 bases between them. The CDR3 extends over 14 amino acids.